These 7 T cell receptor beta chains were sequenced from one sample in a study of OX40 agonist ivuxolimab in advanced cancers. Method: immunoSEQ multiplex PCR; TCRdb's copy keeps in-frame clones and lacks some. Of tens of thousands of clones in the sample, around four fifths were seen once. This specimen consisted of CD4+ or CD8+ T cells sorted from blood, obtained in a trial of the OX40 agonist ivuxolimab. The receptors originated from an adult with an advanced solid tumor such as melanoma, head and neck, liver or kidney cancer.

This chain joins TRBV7-3 and TRBJ2-5; 10 bases match TRBD1. CDR3 length equals 16 residues. Germline assignment: CDR1 SGHTA and CDR2 FQGTGA. The ends lost 3 bases at V and 4 bases at J; junction bases unmatched: 8. The CDR3 nucleotides read TGTGCCAGCAGCTTGGGGGACAGGGGTTCGGGAGAGACCCAGTACTTC. It codes for CASSLGDRGSGETQYF. The entire variable domain, with the rest obtained from reference TRBV7-3 and TRBJ2-5, is as follows: GAGVSQTPSNKVTEKGKYVELRCDPISGHTALYWYRQSLGQGPEFLIYFQGTGAADDSGLPNDRFFAVRPEGSVSTLKIQRTERGDSAVYLCASSLGDRGSGETQYFGPGTRLLVL.

The V call is TRBV7-9, the J call TRBJ1-4; D gene unclear. This CDR3 region has 14 residues. Germline CDR1 SEHNR, CDR2 FQNEAQ (reference sequence). V was shortened by 1 base and J by 10 bases, with 13 bases between the two germline ends. CDR3 amino acids: CASSLEGRVGKLFF. In DNA, the CDR3 is TGTGCCAGCAGCTTAGAAGGGAGGGTGGGAAAACTGTTTTTT.

This rearrangement joins TRBV28 to TRBJ1-2; no firm D call. This CDR3 is 11 amino acids long. The V gene's germline CDR1 is MDHEN and CDR2 SYDVKM. The V end lost 6 bases, the J end lost 8 bases, and 10 bases lay between the germline ends. For the CDR3, the DNA is TGTGCCAGCAGCGGGTTCGGAGGCTACACCTTC. It codes for CASSGFGGYTF.

This clone was seen a handful of times. The chain recombines TRBV18 with TRBJ2-1; D is perhaps TRBD2 (6 bases). The CDR3 is made up of 16 amino acids. Per germline, CDR1 KGHSH and CDR2 LQKENI. V dropped 3 bases and J dropped 4 bases, with 16 bases sitting between them. CDR3 loop: CASSPGTARTYNEQFF. CDR3 DNA sequence: TGTGCCAGCTCACCCGGGACTGCACGAACGTACAATGAGCAGTTCTTC. Full variable domain (rest looked up from reference TRBV18 and TRBJ2-1): NAGVMQNPRHLVRRRGQEARLRCSPMKGHSHVYWYRQLPEEGLKFMVYLQKENIIDESGMPKERFSAEFPKEGPSILRIQQVVRGDSAAYFCASSPGTARTYNEQFFGPGTRLTVL.

The gene calls are TRBV9 and TRBJ2-4; D remains ambiguous. Germline lookup yields CDR1 SGDLS and CDR2 YYNGEE. The CDR3 consists of 13 residues. V lost 0 bases, J lost 7 bases, and 8 bases lay in between. Here the CDR3 DNA reads TGTGCCAGCAGCGTAGATAACTTGAACATTCAGTACTTC. This gives the protein CASSVDNLNIQYF.

The CDR3 spells CASSSPGPYEQYF. CDR3 DNA sequence: TGTGCCAGCAGCTCCCCGGGACCGTACGAGCAGTACTTC. The V and J genes are TRBV7-9 and TRBJ2-5; D may correspond to TRBD1 or TRBD2 (5 bases each). The DNA matches TRBJ2-7 better at its end, which makes the J call doubtful. The CDR3 has 13 amino acids. CDR1 is SEHNR and CDR2 is FQNEAQ in the germline V gene (reference sequence).

By share, this clone ranks as medium-sized. The V and J genes are TRBV7-2 and TRBJ1-5; D gene ambiguous. Germline V lookup: CDR1 SGHTA, CDR2 FQGNSA. The CDR3 is made up of 12 amino acids. The V gene lost 3 bases and the J gene lost 4 bases, with 4 bases spanning the gap. The CDR3 DNA sequence: TGTGCCAGCAGCTTTGGGAATCAGCCCCAGCATTTT. Its protein is CASSFGNQPQHF.